The 16 T cell receptor beta chains reported below all come from one sample, sequenced in a study of T-cell memory formation after mild COVID-19. From the 5' RACE reads, TCRdb called clonotypes with MiXCR, one entry per CDR3 protein. The repertoire consists of approximately 150,000 distinct CDR3 sequences, with 13% to 15% occurring once and the leading ten covering roughly 13%. Input material: PBMCs or a T cell subset sorted from them (not recorded which). The receptors derive from an adult woman who had mild COVID-19 (a few samples of this study predate the infection). Cell type and time point are not known.

The chain joins TRBV12-3 or TRBV12-4 to TRBJ1-2; D remains unclear. The CDR3 is 13 amino acids. Deletions cut 5 bases from V and 8 bases from J, with 15 bases between. CDR3 DNA: TGTGCCAGCAGTCCCCCGGCGCGCAAGGGCTACACCTTC. This gives the protein CASSPPARKGYTF.

This rearrangement joins TRBV7-6 to TRBJ2-2; TRBD2 might be the D (6 bases). The V gene lost 9 bases and the J gene lost 6 bases, with 17 bases spanning the gap. This CDR3 region has 14 residues. Germline lookup yields CDR1 SGHVS and CDR2 FNYEAQ. The CDR3 spells CASGGQGQAGELFF. CDR3 DNA: TGTGCCAGTGGAGGGCAGGGCCAGGCCGGGGAGCTGTTTTTT.

With regard to this clonotype: The junction and the germline gene differ at one end; a read error may be behind it. The V gene is TRBV7-9, the J gene TRBJ1-2; D is ambiguous. The V gene's germline CDR1 is SEHNR and CDR2 FQNEAQ (reference sequence). The CDR3 is 8 residues long. The CDR3 loop reads CASSHESF. The CDR3 nucleotides read TGTGCCAGCAGCCACGAGAGTTTC.

The chain employs TRBV9 and TRBJ2-7; D remains unclear. CDR1 SGDLS and CDR2 YYNGEE come from the germline V gene. V was cut by 1 base and J by 0 bases, with 8 bases left in between. The length of the CDR3 is 14 residues. The CDR3 loop is CASSVFTDSYEQYF. For the CDR3, the DNA is TGTGCCAGCAGCGTATTTACAGACTCCTACGAGCAGTACTTC.

The V gene is TRBV2, the J gene TRBJ2-1; TRBD2 matches at 9 bases. Germline CDR1 reads SNHLY; CDR2 reads FYNNEI. J was trimmed by 7 bases and V by 0 bases; bases with no gene match: 7. This CDR3 is 16 amino acids long. CDR3 sequence: CASSEAPGGRGNEQFF. The CDR3 DNA reads TGTGCCAGCAGTGAAGCGCCGGGCGGGAGGGGTAATGAGCAGTTCTTC.

This clonotype has just a few counts. J is TRBJ1-1 and V is TRBV29-1, with a weak D call TRBD1 (6 bases). Trimming pared 5 bases from V and 5 bases from J, leaving 15 bases between. Germline loops: CDR1 SQVTM, CDR2 ANQGSEA. The CDR3 is made up of 13 amino acids. The DNA of the CDR3 is TGCAGCGTTCGTAAGGGGGAGGGTACTGAAGCTTTCTTT. Protein sequence: CSVRKGEGTEAFF.

This clonotype was counted only a few times. The chain carries TRBV12-3 or TRBV12-4 and TRBJ1-2; no reliable D call. This CDR3 has 15 amino acids. Trimming left V 5 bases short and J 2 bases short, with 15 bases between. The CDR3 DNA is TGTGCCAGCAGTCTCGGTTATAGGATAAACTATGGCTACACCTTC. The encoded protein is CASSLGYRINYGYTF.

This clonotype was counted only a few times. This sequence joins TRBV27 and TRBJ2-7; tentatively, D is TRBD2 (7 bases). Trimming stripped 0 bases from V and 5 bases from J, with 20 bases between. Per the germline V gene, CDR1 is MNHEY and CDR2 is SMNVEV (reference sequence). This CDR3 has 17 residues. As DNA, the CDR3 is TGTGCCAGCAGTTTATCGCGGGGGCCCTCCTTAAGGAACGAGCAGTACTTC. Amino acid sequence: CASSLSRGPSLRNEQYF.

This clonotype was recorded a few times. The V and J genes are TRBV27 and TRBJ2-3; no reliable D call. The length of the CDR3 is 13 residues. Trimming removed 1 base from V and 2 bases from J, with 4 bases in between. CDR1 is MNHEY and CDR2 is SMNVEV in the germline V gene (reference sequence). The CDR3 region has the DNA TGTGCCAGCAGTTTATTGGACACAGATACGCAGTATTTT. It codes for CASSLLDTDTQYF.

The chain couples TRBV21-1 to TRBJ1-2; the table assigns TRBD1, which was not confirmed against the DNA. TRBV21-1 is annotated as a pseudogene. The CDR3 sequence is 15 residues long. In DNA form, the CDR3 reads TGTGCCAGCAGCATTCCAGGGGGACCTCCCTATGGCTACACCTTC. This encodes CASSIPGGPPYGYTF.

In the case of this clonotype: It is likely a read error, because the conserved phenylalanine at the end of the CDR3 is missing. The chain couples TRBV13 to TRBJ2-1; D ambiguous. Germline loops: CDR1 PRHDT, CDR2 FYEKMQ (reference sequence). The V end was cut by 5 bases, the J end by 6 bases, with 8 bases between. The CDR3 has 12 residues. CDR3 loop: CASSTHPNEQFL. The CDR3 DNA is TGTGCCAGCAGCACGCACCCCAATGAGCAGTTCTTA.

This clonotype has a handful of counts. The chain uses TRBV7-2 and TRBJ1-1; 7 bases map to TRBD1. This CDR3 is built from 13 residues. Trimming removed 4 bases from V and 1 base from J; junction bases left unmatched: 0. The germline V gene has CDR1 SGHTA and CDR2 FQGNSA. Written as DNA, the CDR3 is TGTGCCAGCAGCTGGACAGGGAACACTGAAGCTTTCTTT. Translating it yields CASSWTGNTEAFF.

Only a few counts were recorded for this clonotype. The chain recombines TRBV20-1 with TRBJ1-1; D is perhaps TRBD1 (5 bases). The CDR3 sequence is 14 residues long. Germline V gene data show CDR1 as DFQATT and CDR2 as SNEGSKA (reference sequence). V lost 0 bases and J 1 base, leaving 9 bases between the germline ends. The CDR3 loop is CSARDRGGNTEAFF. As DNA, the CDR3 is TGCAGTGCTAGAGATCGTGGGGGGAACACTGAAGCTTTCTTT.

This clonotype was picked up a small number of times. The rearrangement joins TRBV7-9 to TRBJ2-2; TRBD2 matches at 8 bases. The CDR3 runs 19 residues. The germline V gene encodes CDR1 SEHNR and CDR2 FQNEAQ (reference sequence). The junction had 13 bases not matched to a gene; V was cut back by 1 base and J by 3 bases. The CDR3 DNA reads as TGTGCCAGCAGCTTAGGTAGGCGCGGAGCGGGAGTGGACACCGGGGAGCTGTTTTTT. This translates into CASSLGRRGAGVDTGELFF.

This clonotype has at least ten counts. V gene TRBV12-3 or TRBV12-4 combines with J gene TRBJ2-5, with 10 bases identical to TRBD2. The CDR3 has 15 residues. V shed 5 bases, J shed 5 bases, and the junction held 8 bases outside the gene matches. CDR3 loop: CASSRLAGGSETQYF. The CDR3 DNA reads TGTGCCAGCAGTCGACTAGCGGGTGGTTCGGAGACCCAGTACTTC.

This clonotype was counted only a few times. The chain joins TRBV27 to TRBJ1-1; 9 bases agree with TRBD1. The CDR3 is 16 amino acids. CDR1 is MNHEY and CDR2 is SMNVEV in the germline V gene (reference sequence). V was pared by 8 bases and J by 5 bases, with 15 bases of the junction left unmatched. The DNA for the CDR3 is TGTGCCAGCGTCCCTGGGGGGACAGGGCGGGATACTGAAGCTTTCTTT. This codes for CASVPGGTGRDTEAFF.